The T cell receptor (beta chain) under discussion was sequenced for a study of blood T cell repertoires in COVID-19. Trimming shortened V by 2 bases and J by 6 bases, and 13 bases separated the two germline ends. This CDR3 is 14 amino acids long. Germline lookup yields CDR1 MNHEY and CDR2 SMNVEV (reference sequence). Some clones are missing from TCRdb's copy, which holds only in-frame ones; the method was immunoSEQ multiplex PCR. The table has approximately 230,000 clones, just over 90% seen once. The sequence was collected from a woman under 30 who had recovered from COVID-19. The sample consisted of PBMCs or T cells enriched from blood (not recorded which). The chain is built from TRBV27 and TRBJ1-2; D gene ambiguous. CDR3 protein: CASSLNRFGDGYTF. CDR3 nucleotides: TGTGCCAGCAGTTTAAATCGGTTCGGGGATGGCTACACCTTC.